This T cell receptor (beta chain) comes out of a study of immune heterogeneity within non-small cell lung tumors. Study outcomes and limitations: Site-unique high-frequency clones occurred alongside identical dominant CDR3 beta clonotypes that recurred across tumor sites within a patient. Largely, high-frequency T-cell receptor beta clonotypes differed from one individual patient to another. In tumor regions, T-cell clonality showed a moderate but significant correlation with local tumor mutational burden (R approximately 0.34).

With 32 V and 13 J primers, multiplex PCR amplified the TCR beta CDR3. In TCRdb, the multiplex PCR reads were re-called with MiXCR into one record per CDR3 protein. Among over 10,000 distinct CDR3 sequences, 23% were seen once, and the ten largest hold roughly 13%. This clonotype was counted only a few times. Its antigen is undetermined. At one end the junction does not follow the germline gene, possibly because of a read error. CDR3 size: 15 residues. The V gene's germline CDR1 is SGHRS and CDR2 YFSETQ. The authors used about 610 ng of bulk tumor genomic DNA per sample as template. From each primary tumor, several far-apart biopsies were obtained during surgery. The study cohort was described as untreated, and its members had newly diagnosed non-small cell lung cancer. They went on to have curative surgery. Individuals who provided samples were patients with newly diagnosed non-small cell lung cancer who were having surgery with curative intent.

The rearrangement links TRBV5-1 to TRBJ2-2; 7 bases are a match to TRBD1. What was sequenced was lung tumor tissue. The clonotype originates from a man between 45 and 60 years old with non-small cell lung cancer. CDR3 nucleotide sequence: TGCGCCAGCAGCTCAGACAGGGTAGTAACCGGGGAGCTGTCTTTT. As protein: CASSSDRVVTGELSF.